The clone carrying this T cell receptor (beta chain) occurred many times. Its target is unknown. This CDR3 region has 14 residues. CDR1 and CDR2 (germline): MNHEY, SVGAGI. Trimming removed 0 bases at V and 6 bases at J, with 9 bases between. The data belong to a study of T cells in Graves' hyperthyroidism and ophthalmopathy. Study-wide findings and caveats: The model forecast ophthalmopathy, anticipating it by a median around 6.5 months before onset.

Researchers amplified the TCR beta CDR3 regions from RNA transcripts. The study used the HTBI primer set for a first-round RT-PCR of the TCR CDR3. Using its own MiXCR run on the multiplex PCR reads, TCRdb lists one record per CDR3 protein. Of a few hundred thousand distinct CDR3 sequences listed, 15% to 19% are singletons. Source material: blood. The TCR sequence derives from a woman aged 25 to 39 with Graves' hyperthyroidism. This chain joins TRBV6-5 and TRBJ2-1; a weak D match, TRBD2 (5 bases). The CDR3 region has the DNA TGTGCCAGCAGTTACTCGCAACTAGGCAATGAGCAGTTCTTC. It codes for CASSYSQLGNEQFF.